This T cell receptor beta chain was profiled in a study of T cell repertoires in cytomegalovirus infection. Study results and caveats: Cumulative public TCR beta family frequency identified carriers of CMV plus the relevant HLA.

The length of the CDR3 is 15 residues. CDR1 is MGHRA, CDR2 YSYEKL, per germline. V lost 1 base, J lost 0 bases, and 9 bases lay in between. This clonotype was detected a few times. Its antigen is still unknown. Each CDR3 protein gets one entry after TCRdb re-called the reads with MiXCR. The table shows 110,000 to 150,000 distinct CDR3 sequences, with over 25% occurring only once. The chain carries TRBV4-1 and TRBJ1-1; D unclear. The source material was CD8+ T cells from cultured PBMCs, sampled from culture after CMV antigen stimulation. The TCR comes from a human donor in good health (CMV status not recorded). Some clones in this sample may be carry-over from other donors' samples. The CDR3 protein is CASSQAPGMNTEAFF. The CDR3 DNA follows: TGCGCCAGCAGCCAAGCTCCGGGTATGAACACTGAAGCTTTCTTT.